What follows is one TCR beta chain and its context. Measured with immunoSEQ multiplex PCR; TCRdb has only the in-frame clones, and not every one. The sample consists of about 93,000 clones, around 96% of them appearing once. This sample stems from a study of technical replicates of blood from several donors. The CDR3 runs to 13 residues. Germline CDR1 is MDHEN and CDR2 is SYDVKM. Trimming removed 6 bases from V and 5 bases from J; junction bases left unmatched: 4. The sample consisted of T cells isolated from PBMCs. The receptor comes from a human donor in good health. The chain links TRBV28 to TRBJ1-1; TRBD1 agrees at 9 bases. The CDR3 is CASSGGQGTEAFF. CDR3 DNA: TGTGCCAGCAGCGGGGGACAGGGAACTGAAGCTTTCTTT.